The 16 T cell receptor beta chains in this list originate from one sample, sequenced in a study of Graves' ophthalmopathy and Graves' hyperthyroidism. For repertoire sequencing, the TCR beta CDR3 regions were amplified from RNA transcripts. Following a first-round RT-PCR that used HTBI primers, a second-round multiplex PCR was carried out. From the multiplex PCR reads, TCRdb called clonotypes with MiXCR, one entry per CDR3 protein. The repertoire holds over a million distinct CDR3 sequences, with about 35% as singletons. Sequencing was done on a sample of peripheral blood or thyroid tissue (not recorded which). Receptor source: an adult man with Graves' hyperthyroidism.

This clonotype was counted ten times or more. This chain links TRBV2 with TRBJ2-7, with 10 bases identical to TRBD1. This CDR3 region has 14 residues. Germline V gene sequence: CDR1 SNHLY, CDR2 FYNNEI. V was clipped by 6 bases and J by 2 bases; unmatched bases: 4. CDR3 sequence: CASRTGTGAYEQYF. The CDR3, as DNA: TGTGCCAGCAGGACCGGGACAGGGGCCTACGAGCAGTACTTC.

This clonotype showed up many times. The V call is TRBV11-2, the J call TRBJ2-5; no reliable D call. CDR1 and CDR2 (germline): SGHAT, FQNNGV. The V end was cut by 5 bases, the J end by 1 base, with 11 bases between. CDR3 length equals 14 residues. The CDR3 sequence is CASSLTVGQETQYF. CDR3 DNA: TGTGCCAGCAGCCTAACGGTGGGCCAAGAGACCCAGTACTTC.

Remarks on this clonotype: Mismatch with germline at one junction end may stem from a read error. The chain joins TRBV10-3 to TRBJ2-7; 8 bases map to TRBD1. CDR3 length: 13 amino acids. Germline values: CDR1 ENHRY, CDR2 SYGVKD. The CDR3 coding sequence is TGTGCCAGCAGTGACGACAGGGGCTGGGAGCAGTACTTC. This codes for CASSDDRGWEQYF.

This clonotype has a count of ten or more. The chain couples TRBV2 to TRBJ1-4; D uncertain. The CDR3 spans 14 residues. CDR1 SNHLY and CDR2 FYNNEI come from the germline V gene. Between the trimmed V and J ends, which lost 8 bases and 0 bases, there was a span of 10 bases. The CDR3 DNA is TGTGCCAGCGGATGGATTTCAACTAATGAAAAACTGTTTTTT. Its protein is CASGWISTNEKLFF.

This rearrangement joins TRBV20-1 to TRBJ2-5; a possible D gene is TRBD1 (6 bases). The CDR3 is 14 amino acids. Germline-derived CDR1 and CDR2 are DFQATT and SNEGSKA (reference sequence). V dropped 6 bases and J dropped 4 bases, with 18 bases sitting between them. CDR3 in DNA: TGCAGTGCCGTGTGGACAGAAGGGGGAGAGACCCAGTACTTC. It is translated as CSAVWTEGGETQYF.

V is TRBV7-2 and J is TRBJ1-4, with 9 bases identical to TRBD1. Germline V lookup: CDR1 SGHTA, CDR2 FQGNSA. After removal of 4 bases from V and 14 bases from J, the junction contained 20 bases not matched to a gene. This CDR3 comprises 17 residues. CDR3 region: CASSYVTGGYNEKGLFF. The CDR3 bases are TGTGCCAGCAGCTACGTGACAGGGGGATATAATGAAAAGGGGCTGTTTTTT. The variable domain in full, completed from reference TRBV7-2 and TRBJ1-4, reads GAGVSQSPSNKVTEKGKDVELRCDPISGHTALYWYRQSLGQGLEFLIYFQGNSAPDKSGLPSDRFSAERTGGSVSTLTIQRTQQEDSAVYLCASSYVTGGYNEKGLFFGSGTQLSVL.

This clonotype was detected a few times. CDR3 DNA: TGTGCCAGCTGGTGGAGGGGCTGGAACACTGAAGCTTTCTTT. Its protein product is CASWWRGWNTEAFF. The chain joins TRBV27 to TRBJ1-1; D possibly corresponds to TRBD1 (5 bases). Trimming left V 8 bases short and J 1 base short, with 14 bases between. Germline CDR1 and CDR2: MNHEY and SMNVEV (reference sequence). The CDR3 covers 14 residues.

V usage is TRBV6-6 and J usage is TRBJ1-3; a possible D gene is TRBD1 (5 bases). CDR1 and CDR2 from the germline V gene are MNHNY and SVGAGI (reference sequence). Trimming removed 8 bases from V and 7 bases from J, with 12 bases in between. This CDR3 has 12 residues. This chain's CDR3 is CASPREQNTIYF. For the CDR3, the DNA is TGTGCCAGCCCCAGGGAGCAGAACACCATATATTTT.

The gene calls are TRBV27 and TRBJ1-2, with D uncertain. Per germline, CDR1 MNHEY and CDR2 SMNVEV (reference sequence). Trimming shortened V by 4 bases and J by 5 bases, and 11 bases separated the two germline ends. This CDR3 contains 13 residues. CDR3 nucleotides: TGTGCCAGCAGTTCCCCGGTCGGGTATGGCTACACCTTC. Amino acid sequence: CASSSPVGYGYTF.

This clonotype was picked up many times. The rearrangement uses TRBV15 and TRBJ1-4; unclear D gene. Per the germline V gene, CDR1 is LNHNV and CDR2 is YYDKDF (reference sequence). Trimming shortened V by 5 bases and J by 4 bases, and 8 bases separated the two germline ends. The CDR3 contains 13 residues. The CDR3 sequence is CATSEGDNEKLFF. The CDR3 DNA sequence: TGTGCCACCAGCGAGGGAGATAATGAAAAACTGTTTTTT.

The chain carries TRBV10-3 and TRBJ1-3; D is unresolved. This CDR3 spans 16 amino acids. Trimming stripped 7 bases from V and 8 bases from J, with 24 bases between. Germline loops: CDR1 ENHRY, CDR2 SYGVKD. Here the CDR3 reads CAIKRDTTNYGYTIYF. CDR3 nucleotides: TGTGCCATCAAAAGAGACACGACTAACTATGGCTACACCATATATTTT.

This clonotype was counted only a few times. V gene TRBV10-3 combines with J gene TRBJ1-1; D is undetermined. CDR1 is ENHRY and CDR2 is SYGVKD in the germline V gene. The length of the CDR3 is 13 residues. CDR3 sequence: CASGRQWNTEAFF. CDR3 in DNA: TGTGCTAGTGGGCGGCAGTGGAACACTGAAGCTTTCTTT.

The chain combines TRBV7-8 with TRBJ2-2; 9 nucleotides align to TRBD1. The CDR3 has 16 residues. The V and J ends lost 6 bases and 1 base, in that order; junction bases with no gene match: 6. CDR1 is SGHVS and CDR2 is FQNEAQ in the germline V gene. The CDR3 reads CASRSGTGMNTGELFF. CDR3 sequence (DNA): TGTGCCAGCAGGTCTGGGACAGGGATGAACACCGGGGAGCTGTTTTTT.

CDR3 nucleotides: TGTGCCATCAGTTATCAGGGAGGTCTCTATGGCTACACCTTC. Protein product: CAISYQGGLYGYTF. The chain carries TRBV10-3 and TRBJ1-2; a possible D gene is TRBD1 (5 bases). Per germline, CDR1 ENHRY and CDR2 SYGVKD. This CDR3 contains 14 residues. V lost 5 bases, J lost 4 bases, and 14 bases lay in between.

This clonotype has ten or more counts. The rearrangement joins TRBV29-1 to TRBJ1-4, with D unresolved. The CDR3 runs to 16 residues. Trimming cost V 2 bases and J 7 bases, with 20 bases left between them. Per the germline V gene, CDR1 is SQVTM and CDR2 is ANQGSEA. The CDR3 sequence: CSVETPRQEPGEKLFF. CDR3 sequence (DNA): TGCAGCGTTGAAACCCCCCGTCAGGAGCCGGGTGAAAAACTGTTTTTT. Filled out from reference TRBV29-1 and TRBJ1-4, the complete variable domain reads SAVISQKPSRDICQRGTSLTIQCQVDSQVTMMFWYRQQPGQSLTLIATANQGSEATYESGFVIDKFPISRPNLTFSTLTVSNMSPEDSSIYLCSVETPRQEPGEKLFFGSGTQLSVL.

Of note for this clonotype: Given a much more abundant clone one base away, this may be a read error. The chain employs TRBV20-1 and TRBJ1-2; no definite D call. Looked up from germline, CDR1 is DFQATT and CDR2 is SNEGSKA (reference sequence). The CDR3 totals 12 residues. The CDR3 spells CSARDRPMAMSF. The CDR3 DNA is TGCAGTGCTAGAGATCGGCCCATGGCTATGTCCTTC.